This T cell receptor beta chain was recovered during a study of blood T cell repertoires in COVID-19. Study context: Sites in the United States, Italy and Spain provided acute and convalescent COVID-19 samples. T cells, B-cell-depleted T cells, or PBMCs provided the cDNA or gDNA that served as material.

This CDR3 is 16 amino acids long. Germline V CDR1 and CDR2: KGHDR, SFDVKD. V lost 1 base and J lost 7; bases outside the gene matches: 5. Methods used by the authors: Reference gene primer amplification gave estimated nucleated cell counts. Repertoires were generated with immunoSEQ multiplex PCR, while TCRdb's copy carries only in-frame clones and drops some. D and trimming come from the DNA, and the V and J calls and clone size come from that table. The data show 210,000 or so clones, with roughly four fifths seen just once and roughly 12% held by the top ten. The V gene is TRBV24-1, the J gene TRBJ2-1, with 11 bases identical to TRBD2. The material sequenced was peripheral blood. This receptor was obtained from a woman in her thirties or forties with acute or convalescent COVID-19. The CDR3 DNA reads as TGTGCCACCAGTGATTTTAAGACTAGCGGGGTGAATGAGCAGTTCTTC. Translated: CATSDFKTSGVNEQFF.